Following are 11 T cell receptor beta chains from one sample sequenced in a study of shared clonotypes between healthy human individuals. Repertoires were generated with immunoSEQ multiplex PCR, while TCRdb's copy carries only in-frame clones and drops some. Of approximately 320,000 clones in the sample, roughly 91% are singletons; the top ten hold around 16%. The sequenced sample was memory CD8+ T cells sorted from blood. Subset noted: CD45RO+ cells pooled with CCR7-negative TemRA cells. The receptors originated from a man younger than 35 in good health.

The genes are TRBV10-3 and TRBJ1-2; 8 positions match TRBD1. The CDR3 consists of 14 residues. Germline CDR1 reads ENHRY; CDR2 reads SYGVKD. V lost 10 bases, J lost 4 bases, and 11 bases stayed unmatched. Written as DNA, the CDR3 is TGTGCCAGTGAAAACCGGGACAGGCGCTATGGCTACACCTTC. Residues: CASENRDRRYGYTF.

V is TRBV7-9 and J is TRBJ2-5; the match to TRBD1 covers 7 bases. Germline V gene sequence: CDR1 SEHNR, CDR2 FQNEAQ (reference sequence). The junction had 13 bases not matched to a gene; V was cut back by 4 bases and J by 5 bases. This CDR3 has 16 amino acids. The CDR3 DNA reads TGTGCCAGCAGCTCCGCCAGACCCACAGGGGATGAGACCCAGTACTTC. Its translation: CASSSARPTGDETQYF.

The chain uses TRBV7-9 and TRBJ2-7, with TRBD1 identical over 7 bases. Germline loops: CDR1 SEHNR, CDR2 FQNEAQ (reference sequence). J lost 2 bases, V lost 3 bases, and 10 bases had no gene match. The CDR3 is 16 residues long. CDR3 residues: CASSFFHRDRPYEQYF. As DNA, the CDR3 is TGTGCCAGCAGCTTTTTCCACCGGGACAGACCCTACGAGCAGTACTTC. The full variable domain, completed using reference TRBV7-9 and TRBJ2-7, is DTGVSQNPRHKITKRGQNVTFRCDPISEHNRLYWYRQTLGQGPEFLTYFQNEAQLEKSRLLSDRFSAERPKGSFSTLEIQRTEQGDSAMYLCASSFFHRDRPYEQYFGPGTRLTVT.

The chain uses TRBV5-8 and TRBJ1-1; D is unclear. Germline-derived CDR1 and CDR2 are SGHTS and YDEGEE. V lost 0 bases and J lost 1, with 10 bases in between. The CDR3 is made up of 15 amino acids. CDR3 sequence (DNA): TGTGCCAGCAGCTTGGGATCCTGGGAGAACACTGAAGCTTTCTTT. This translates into CASSLGSWENTEAFF.

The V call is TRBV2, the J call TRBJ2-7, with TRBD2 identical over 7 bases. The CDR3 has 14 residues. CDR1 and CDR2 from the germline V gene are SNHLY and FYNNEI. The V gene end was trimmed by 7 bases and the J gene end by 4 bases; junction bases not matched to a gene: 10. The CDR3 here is CASIGSGLPYEQYF. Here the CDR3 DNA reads TGTGCCAGCATAGGTAGCGGGCTTCCTTACGAGCAGTACTTC.

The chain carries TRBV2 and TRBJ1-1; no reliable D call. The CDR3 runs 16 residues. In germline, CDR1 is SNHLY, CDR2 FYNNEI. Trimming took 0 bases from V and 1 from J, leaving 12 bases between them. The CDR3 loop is CASSEALLGGNTEAFF. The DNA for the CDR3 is TGTGCCAGCAGTGAAGCGCTTCTGGGTGGGAACACTGAAGCTTTCTTT.

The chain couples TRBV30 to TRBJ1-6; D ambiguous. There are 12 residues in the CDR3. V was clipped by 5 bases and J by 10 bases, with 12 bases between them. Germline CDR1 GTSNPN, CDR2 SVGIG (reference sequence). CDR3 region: CAWGSLGSPLHF. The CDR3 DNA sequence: TGTGCCTGGGGGTCGTTAGGGTCACCCCTCCACTTT.

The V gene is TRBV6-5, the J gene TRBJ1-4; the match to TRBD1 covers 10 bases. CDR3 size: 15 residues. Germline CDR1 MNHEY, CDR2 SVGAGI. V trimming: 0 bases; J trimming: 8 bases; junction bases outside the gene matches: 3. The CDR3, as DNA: TGTGCCAGCAGTTACTCGACAGGGGGCCAAGAAAAACTGTTTTTT. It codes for CASSYSTGGQEKLFF.

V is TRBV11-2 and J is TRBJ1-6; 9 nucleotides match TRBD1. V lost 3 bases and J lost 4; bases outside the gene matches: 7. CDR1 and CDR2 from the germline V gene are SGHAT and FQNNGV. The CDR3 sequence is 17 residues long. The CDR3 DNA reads TGTGCCAGCAGCTTCGGGGGACAGGGAAGGTATAATTCACCCCTCCACTTT. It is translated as CASSFGGQGRYNSPLHF.

The CDR3 DNA reads as TGTGCCAGCAGTTTAGGTCCCTTGAACGTGGGGCATTCACCCCTCCACTTT. This codes for CASSLGPLNVGHSPLHF. V usage is TRBV28 and J usage is TRBJ1-6, with D perhaps matching TRBD1 (5 bases). With 2 bases removed from V and 8 bases from J, the gap between germline ends came to 19 bases. The CDR3 extends over 17 amino acids. Germline-derived CDR1 and CDR2 are MDHEN and SYDVKM.

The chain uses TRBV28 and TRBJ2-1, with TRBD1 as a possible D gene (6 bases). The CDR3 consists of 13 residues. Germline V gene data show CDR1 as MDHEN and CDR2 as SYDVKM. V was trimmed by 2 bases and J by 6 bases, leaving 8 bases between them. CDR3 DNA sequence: TGTGCCAGCAGTTTAGGCAGGGGCAATGAGCAGTTCTTC. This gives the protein CASSLGRGNEQFF.